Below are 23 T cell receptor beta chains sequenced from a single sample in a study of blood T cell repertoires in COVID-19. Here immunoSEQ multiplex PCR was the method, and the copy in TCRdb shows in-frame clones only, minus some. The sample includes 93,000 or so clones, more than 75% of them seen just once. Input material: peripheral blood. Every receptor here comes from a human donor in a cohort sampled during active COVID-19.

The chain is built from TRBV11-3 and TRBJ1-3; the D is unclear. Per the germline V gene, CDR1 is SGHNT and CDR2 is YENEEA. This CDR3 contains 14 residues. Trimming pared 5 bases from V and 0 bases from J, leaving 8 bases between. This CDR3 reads CASSLGSSGNTIYF. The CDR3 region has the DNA TGTGCCAGCAGCCTCGGTTCCTCTGGAAACACCATATATTTT.

CDR3 sequence reads: CASSPAGTDHNQPQHF. The DNA of the CDR3 is TGTGCCAGCAGCCCCGCCGGGACAGACCACAATCAGCCCCAGCATTTT. This chain connects TRBV11-2 to TRBJ1-5; TRBD1 matches at 7 bases. In germline, CDR1 is SGHAT, CDR2 FQNNGV. V shed 5 bases and J 3 bases; nucleotides not matched to a gene: 10. This CDR3 spans 16 amino acids.

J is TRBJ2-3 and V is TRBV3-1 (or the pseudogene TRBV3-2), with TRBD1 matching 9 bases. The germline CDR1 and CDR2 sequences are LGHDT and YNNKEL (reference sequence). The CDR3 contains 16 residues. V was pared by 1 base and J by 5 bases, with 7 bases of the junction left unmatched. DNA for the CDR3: TGTGCCAGCAGCCAAGGGCCGGACAGGGGTATAGATACGCAGTATTTT. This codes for CASSQGPDRGIDTQYF.

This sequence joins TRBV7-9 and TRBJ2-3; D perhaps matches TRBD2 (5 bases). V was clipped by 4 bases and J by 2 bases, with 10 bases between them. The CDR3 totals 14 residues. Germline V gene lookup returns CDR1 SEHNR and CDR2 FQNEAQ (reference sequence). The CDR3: CASSWGASTDTQYF. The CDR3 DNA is TGTGCCAGCAGCTGGGGAGCTTCCACAGATACGCAGTATTTT.

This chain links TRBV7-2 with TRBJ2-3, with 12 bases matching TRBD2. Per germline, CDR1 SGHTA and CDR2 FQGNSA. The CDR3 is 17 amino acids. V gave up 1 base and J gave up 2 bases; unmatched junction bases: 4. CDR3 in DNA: TGTGCCAGCAGCTTAGGGCTAGCGGGGGGGAACACAGATACGCAGTATTTT. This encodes CASSLGLAGGNTDTQYF. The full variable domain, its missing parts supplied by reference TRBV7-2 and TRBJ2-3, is GAGVSQSPSNKVTEKGKDVELRCDPISGHTALYWYRQSLGQGLEFLIYFQGNSAPDKSGLPSDRFSAERTGGSVSTLTIQRTQQEDSAVYLCASSLGLAGGNTDTQYFGPGTRLTVL.

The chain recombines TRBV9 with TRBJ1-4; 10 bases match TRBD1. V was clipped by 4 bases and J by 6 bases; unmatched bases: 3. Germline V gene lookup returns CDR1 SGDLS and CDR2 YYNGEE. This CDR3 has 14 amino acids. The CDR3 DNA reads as TGTGCCAGCAGCCCCGGACAGGGGGATGAAAAACTGTTTTTT. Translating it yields CASSPGQGDEKLFF.

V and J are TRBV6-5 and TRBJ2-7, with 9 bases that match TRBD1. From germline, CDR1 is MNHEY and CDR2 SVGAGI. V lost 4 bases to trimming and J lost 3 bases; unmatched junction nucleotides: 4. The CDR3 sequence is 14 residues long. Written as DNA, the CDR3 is TGTGCCAGCAGTTCGACAGGGGGGGGCTACGAGCAGTACTTC. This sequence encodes CASSSTGGGYEQYF.

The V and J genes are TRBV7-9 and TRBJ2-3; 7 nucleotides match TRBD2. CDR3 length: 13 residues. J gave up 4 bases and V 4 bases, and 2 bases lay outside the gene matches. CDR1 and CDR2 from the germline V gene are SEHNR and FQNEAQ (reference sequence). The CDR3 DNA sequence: TGTGCCAGCAGCTCACTAGCGCCAGATACGCAGTATTTT. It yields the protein CASSSLAPDTQYF.

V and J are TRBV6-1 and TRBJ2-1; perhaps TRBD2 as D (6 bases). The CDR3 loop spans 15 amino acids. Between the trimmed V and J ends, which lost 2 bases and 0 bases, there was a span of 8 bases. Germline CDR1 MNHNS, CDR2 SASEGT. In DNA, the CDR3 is TGTGCCAGCAGTGAAATAGCGGACTCCTACAATGAGCAGTTCTTC. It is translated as CASSEIADSYNEQFF.

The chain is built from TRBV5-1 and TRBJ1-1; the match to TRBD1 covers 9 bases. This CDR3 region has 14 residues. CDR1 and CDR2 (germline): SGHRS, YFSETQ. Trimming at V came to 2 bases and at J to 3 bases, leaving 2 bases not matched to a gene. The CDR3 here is CASSLRQGDTEAFF. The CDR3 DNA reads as TGCGCCAGCAGCTTAAGACAGGGGGACACTGAAGCTTTCTTT.

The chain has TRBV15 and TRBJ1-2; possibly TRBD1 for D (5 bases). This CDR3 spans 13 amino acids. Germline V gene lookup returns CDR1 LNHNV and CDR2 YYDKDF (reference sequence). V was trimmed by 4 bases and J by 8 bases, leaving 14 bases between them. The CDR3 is CATSTTGGVGYTF. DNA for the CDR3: TGTGCCACCAGCACAACGGGGGGGGTCGGCTACACCTTC.

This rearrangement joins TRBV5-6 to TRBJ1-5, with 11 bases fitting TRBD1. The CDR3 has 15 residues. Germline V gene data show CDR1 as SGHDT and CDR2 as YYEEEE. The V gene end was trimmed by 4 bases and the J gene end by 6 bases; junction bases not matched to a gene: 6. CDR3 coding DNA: TGTGCCAGCAGCCGACGGACAGGGGGCCCTCAGCCCCAGCATTTT. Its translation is CASSRRTGGPQPQHF. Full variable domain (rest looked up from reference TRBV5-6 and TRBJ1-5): DAGVTQSPTHLIKTRGQQVTLRCSPKSGHDTVSWYQQALGQGPQFIFQYYEEEERQRGNFPDRFSGHQFPNYSSELNVNALLLGDSALYLCASSRRTGGPQPQHFGDGTRLSIL.

DNA for the CDR3: TGTGCCACTCTGGACAGCGGCCGAAGCAATGAGCAGTTCTTC. This codes for CATLDSGRSNEQFF. The chain recombines TRBV28 with TRBJ2-1; maybe TRBD1 (6 bases). The CDR3 spans 14 residues. Per germline, CDR1 MDHEN and CDR2 SYDVKM. The ends were cut back, 10 bases at V and 6 bases at J, with 19 bases in the middle.

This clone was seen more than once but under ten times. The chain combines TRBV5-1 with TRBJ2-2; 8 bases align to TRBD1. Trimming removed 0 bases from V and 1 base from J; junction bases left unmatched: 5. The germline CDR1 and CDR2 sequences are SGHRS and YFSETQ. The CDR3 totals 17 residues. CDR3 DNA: TGCGCCAGCAGCTTGGAGGAGGGGACAGGGAACACCGGGGAGCTGTTTTTT. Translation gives CASSLEEGTGNTGELFF.

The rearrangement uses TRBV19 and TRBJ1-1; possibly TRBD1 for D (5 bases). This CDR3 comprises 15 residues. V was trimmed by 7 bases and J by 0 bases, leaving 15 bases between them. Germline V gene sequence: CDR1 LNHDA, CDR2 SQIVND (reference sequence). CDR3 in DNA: TGTGCCAGTACGACCTCGGCAGGGATGAACACTGAAGCTTTCTTT. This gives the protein CASTTSAGMNTEAFF.

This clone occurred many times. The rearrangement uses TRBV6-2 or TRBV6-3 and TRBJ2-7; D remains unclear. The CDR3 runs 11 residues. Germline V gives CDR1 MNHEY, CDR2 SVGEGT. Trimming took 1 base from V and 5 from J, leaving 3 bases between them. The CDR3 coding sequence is TGTGCCAGCAGTTACTTAGACGAGCAGTACTTC. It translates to CASSYLDEQYF.

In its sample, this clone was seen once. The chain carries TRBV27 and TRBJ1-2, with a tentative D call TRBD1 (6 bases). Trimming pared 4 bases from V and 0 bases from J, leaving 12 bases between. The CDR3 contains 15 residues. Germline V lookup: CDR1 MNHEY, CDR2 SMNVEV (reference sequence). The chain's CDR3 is CASSSRGPANYGYTF. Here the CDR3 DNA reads TGTGCCAGCAGTTCCAGGGGACCAGCTAACTATGGCTACACCTTC.

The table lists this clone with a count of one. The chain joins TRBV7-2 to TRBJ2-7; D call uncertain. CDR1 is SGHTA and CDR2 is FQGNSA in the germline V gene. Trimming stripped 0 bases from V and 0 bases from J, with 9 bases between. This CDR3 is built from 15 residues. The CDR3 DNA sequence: TGTGCCAGCAGCTTAGCGATTACGAGCTCCTACGAGCAGTACTTC. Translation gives CASSLAITSSYEQYF. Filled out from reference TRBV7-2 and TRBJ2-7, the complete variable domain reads GAGVSQSPSNKVTEKGKDVELRCDPISGHTALYWYRQSLGQGLEFLIYFQGNSAPDKSGLPSDRFSAERTGGSVSTLTIQRTQQEDSAVYLCASSLAITSSYEQYFGPGTRLTVT.

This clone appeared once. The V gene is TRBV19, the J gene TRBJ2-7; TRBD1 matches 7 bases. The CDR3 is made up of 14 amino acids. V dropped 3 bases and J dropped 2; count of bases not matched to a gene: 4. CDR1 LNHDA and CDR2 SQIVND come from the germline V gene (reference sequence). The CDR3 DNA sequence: TGTGCCAGTAGTATTTCGGGGACAGCCTACGAGCAGTACTTC. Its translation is CASSISGTAYEQYF.

CDR3 in DNA: TGTGCCAGCAGCTTAGGTCACGGGACAGGGGGTGATGGCTACACCTTC. Translating gives CASSLGHGTGGDGYTF. The rearrangement joins TRBV13 to TRBJ1-2; 11 bases map to TRBD1. The CDR3 has 16 amino acids. Trimming at V came to 0 bases and at J to 6 bases, leaving 6 bases not matched to a gene. Per the germline V gene, CDR1 is PRHDT and CDR2 is FYEKMQ (reference sequence).

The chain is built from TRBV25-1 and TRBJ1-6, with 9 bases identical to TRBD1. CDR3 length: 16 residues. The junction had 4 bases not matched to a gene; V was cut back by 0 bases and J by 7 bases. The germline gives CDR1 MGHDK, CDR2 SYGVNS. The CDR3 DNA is TGTGCCAGCAGTGAATATACGGGACAGGGCAATTCACCCCTCCACTTT. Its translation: CASSEYTGQGNSPLHF.

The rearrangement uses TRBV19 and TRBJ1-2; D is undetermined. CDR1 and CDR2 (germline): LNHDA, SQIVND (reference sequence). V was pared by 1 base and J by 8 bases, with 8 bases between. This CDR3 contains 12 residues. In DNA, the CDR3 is TGTGCCAGTAGTATAGCAGGCGGGGGCTACACCTTC. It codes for CASSIAGGGYTF. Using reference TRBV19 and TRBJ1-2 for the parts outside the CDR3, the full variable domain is DGGITQSPKYLFRKEGQNVTLSCEQNLNHDAMYWYRQDPGQGLRLIYYSQIVNDFQKGDIAEGYSVSREKKESFPLTVTSAQKNPTAFYLCASSIAGGGYTFGSGTRLTVV.

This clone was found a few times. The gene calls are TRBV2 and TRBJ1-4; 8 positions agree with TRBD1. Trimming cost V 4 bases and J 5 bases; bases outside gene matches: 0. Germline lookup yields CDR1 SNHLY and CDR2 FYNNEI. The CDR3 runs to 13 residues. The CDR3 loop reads CASSGQGNEKLFF. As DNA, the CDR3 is TGTGCCAGCAGTGGACAGGGGAATGAAAAACTGTTTTTT.